The 31 T cell receptor beta chains below all came from one sample that was sequenced in a study of CD8+ T cells in alopecia areata. Treatment denoted: oral pan-JAK inhibitor, 5-10 mg twice daily. Extraction of RNA preceded its reverse transcription into cDNA, which served as the sequencing template. The repertoire was sequenced with immunoSEQ multiplex PCR; TCRdb's copy has only in-frame clones and lacks some. The sample consists of about 190,000 clones, approximately 60% of them appearing once. Source: CD4+ T cells sorted from blood, taken at week 4, from a patient treated with tofacitinib. The receptors originated from a human donor with alopecia areata.

A word on this clone: Other DNA sequences within the sample encode an identical CDR3. The chain is built from TRBV29-1 and TRBJ1-2, with a possible D match to TRBD1 (6 bases). The CDR3 is 15 amino acids. Germline CDR1 reads SQVTM; CDR2 reads ANQGSEA. Trimming stripped 0 bases from V and 2 bases from J, with 13 bases between. CDR3 loop: CSVEDQKTGNYGYTF. The CDR3, as DNA: TGCAGCGTTGAAGATCAGAAGACAGGCAACTATGGCTACACCTTC.

J is TRBJ1-4 and V is TRBV5-1, with D perhaps TRBD1 (5 bases). This CDR3 spans 14 amino acids. Germline CDR1 and CDR2: SGHRS and YFSETQ. Trimming removed 4 bases from V and 5 bases from J, with 12 bases in between. CDR3 residues: CASSLGDGNEKLFF. The CDR3 DNA reads TGCGCCAGCAGCCTCGGGGACGGAAATGAAAAACTGTTTTTT. Combining the CDR3 with reference TRBV5-1 and TRBJ1-4 gives the whole variable domain KAGVTQTPRYLIKTRGQQVTLSCSPISGHRSVSWYQQTPGQGLQFLFEYFSETQRNKGNFPGRFSGRQFSNSRSEMNVSTLELGDSALYLCASSLGDGNEKLFFGSGTQLSVL.

This chain connects TRBV29-1 to TRBJ2-6; no definite D call. The ends were cut back, 4 bases at V and 2 bases at J, with 9 bases in the middle. From germline, CDR1 is SQVTM and CDR2 ANQGSEA. The CDR3 is made up of 14 amino acids. CDR3 sequence reads: CSVGSETGANVLTF. Here the CDR3 DNA reads TGCAGCGTTGGGTCGGAAACTGGGGCCAACGTCCTGACTTTC.

The chain employs TRBV11-2 and TRBJ2-6; TRBD2 agrees at 9 bases. V trimming: 5 bases; J trimming: 4 bases; junction bases outside the gene matches: 9. CDR1 and CDR2 (germline): SGHAT, FQNNGV. The CDR3 consists of 17 residues. The CDR3 is CASSPLAGGRGANVLTF. The CDR3 DNA follows: TGTGCCAGCAGCCCTTTGGCGGGAGGGCGCGGGGCCAACGTCCTGACTTTC.

This clone was found a few times. The rearrangement links TRBV4-1 to TRBJ2-6, with 9 bases identical to TRBD1. After removal of 3 bases from V and 0 bases from J, the junction contained 6 bases not matched to a gene. This CDR3 contains 18 residues. Germline CDR1 MGHRA, CDR2 YSYEKL. CDR3 coding DNA: TGCGCCAGCAGCCACAAAACGACAGGGGGCTCTGGGGCCAACGTCCTGACTTTC. Amino acids: CASSHKTTGGSGANVLTF.

The J gene is TRBJ2-7, the V gene TRBV15; no reliable D call. V lost 5 bases and J lost 3, with 11 bases in between. CDR1 is LNHNV, CDR2 YYDKDF, per germline (reference sequence). The CDR3 covers 13 residues. The CDR3: CATSLGSLYEQYF. The CDR3 nucleotides read TGTGCCACCAGCTTGGGGTCCCTCTACGAGCAGTACTTC.

The table lists this clone with a few counts. V is TRBV29-1 and J is TRBJ1-1, with D tentatively TRBD1 (6 bases). V lost 6 bases to trimming and J lost 0 bases, with 20 bases between them. The CDR3 spans 16 residues. Germline V gene data show CDR1 as SQVTM and CDR2 as ANQGSEA. CDR3 sequence (DNA): TGCAGCGTCCCCACTGGGACATCTTTCATGAACACTGAAGCTTTCTTT. Protein product: CSVPTGTSFMNTEAFF.

This clone turned up a few times. This rearrangement joins TRBV20-1 to TRBJ1-2; 7 nucleotides match TRBD1. Germline lookup yields CDR1 DFQATT and CDR2 SNEGSKA (reference sequence). CDR3 length: 11 residues. The junction had 4 bases not matched to a gene; V was cut back by 6 bases and J by 6 bases. CDR3 sequence reads: CSARDSNGYTF. Written as DNA, the CDR3 is TGCAGTGCCAGGGACAGCAATGGCTACACCTTC.

The chain recombines TRBV15 with TRBJ1-5; D perhaps matches TRBD1 (5 bases). CDR3 size: 13 residues. Germline lookup yields CDR1 LNHNV and CDR2 YYDKDF (reference sequence). V was shortened by 9 bases and J by 3 bases, with 12 bases between the two germline ends. CDR3 loop: CATMRTYNQPQHF. The CDR3 DNA sequence: TGTGCCACGATGCGGACATACAATCAGCCCCAGCATTTT. The variable domain in full, completed from reference TRBV15 and TRBJ1-5, reads DAMVIQNPRYQVTQFGKPVTLSCSQTLNHNVMYWYQQKSSQAPKLLFHYYDKDFNNEADTPDNFQSRRPNTSFCFLDIRSPGLGDTAMYLCATMRTYNQPQHFGDGTRLSIL.

This rearrangement joins TRBV29-1 to TRBJ2-1, with no clear D. Germline CDR1 reads SQVTM; CDR2 reads ANQGSEA. V was trimmed by 6 bases and J by 7 bases, leaving 16 bases between them. The CDR3 is 13 residues long. The CDR3 DNA reads as TGCAGCGTGTTGGACGGGTTTTCAAATGAGCAGTTCTTC. This codes for CSVLDGFSNEQFF.

V gene TRBV9 combines with J gene TRBJ2-5; 7 nucleotides match TRBD1. J lost 4 bases, V lost 3 bases, and 3 bases had no gene match. The CDR3 has 13 residues. CDR1 SGDLS and CDR2 YYNGEE come from the germline V gene. The CDR3 region is CASSAGGAETQYF. The CDR3, as DNA: TGTGCCAGCAGCGCAGGGGGAGCAGAGACCCAGTACTTC.

This clone was seen more than once but under ten times. The chain recombines TRBV5-1 with TRBJ2-1, with 7 bases lining up with TRBD1. Germline V CDR1 and CDR2: SGHRS, YFSETQ. There are 16 residues in the CDR3. Losses at the gene ends were 3 bases for V and 5 bases for J; bases not matched to a gene: 11. CDR3 DNA sequence: TGCGCCAGCAGCTCGACCCCGGGACAGACTAACAATGAGCAGTTCTTC. It specifies CASSSTPGQTNNEQFF.

About this clone: This CDR3 is also generated by other DNA sequences in the sample. This chain joins TRBV2 and TRBJ2-3; TRBD1 is a possible D gene (5 bases). The CDR3 runs to 11 residues. Germline values: CDR1 SNHLY, CDR2 FYNNEI. Trimming shortened V by 6 bases and J by 5 bases, and 6 bases separated the two germline ends. As DNA, the CDR3 is TGTGCCAGCAGCGACAGAGATACGCAGTATTTT. Its protein is CASSDRDTQYF.

The V call is TRBV25-1, the J call TRBJ2-5; 10 bases are a match to TRBD1. The V gene's germline CDR1 is MGHDK and CDR2 SYGVNS. Trimming took 4 bases from V and 7 from J; bases not matched to a gene: 6. The CDR3 loop spans 14 amino acids. The CDR3 bases are TGTGCCAGCAGTGGGACAGGGGGTAAGGTGACCCAGTACTTC. It is translated as CASSGTGGKVTQYF.

V is TRBV2 and J is TRBJ2-1, with a weak D call TRBD2 (5 bases). This CDR3 has 14 residues. The V end was cut by 7 bases, the J end by 8 bases, with 18 bases between. Germline CDR1 SNHLY, CDR2 FYNNEI. CDR3 region: CASKFSGRRDEQFF. The CDR3 DNA is TGTGCCAGCAAATTTTCGGGCAGGCGGGATGAGCAGTTCTTC.

The chain joins TRBV7-2 to TRBJ2-1; 8 bases match TRBD2. The CDR3 consists of 14 residues. CDR1 SGHTA and CDR2 FQGNSA come from the germline V gene. J was trimmed by 6 bases and V by 2 bases; bases with no gene match: 3. The chain's CDR3 is CASSLYGRGNEQFF. CDR3 nucleotides: TGTGCCAGCAGCTTATACGGGAGGGGCAATGAGCAGTTCTTC.

This clone was counted between two and nine times. V gene TRBV6-6 combines with J gene TRBJ2-7, with 11 bases aligning to TRBD2. Germline V gene lookup returns CDR1 MNHNY and CDR2 SVGAGI (reference sequence). The CDR3 consists of 16 residues. J lost 1 base, V lost 6 bases, and 8 bases had no gene match. The CDR3 is CASSPTGTSGSYEQYF. As DNA, the CDR3 is TGTGCCAGCAGCCCCACCGGGACTAGCGGATCCTACGAGCAGTACTTC.

V usage is TRBV7-2 and J usage is TRBJ1-5, with D possibly being TRBD1 (6 bases). Germline loops: CDR1 SGHTA, CDR2 FQGNSA. This CDR3 contains 15 residues. Between the trimmed V and J ends, which lost 5 bases and 3 bases, there was a span of 14 bases. CDR3 amino acids: CASSDRRLNNQPQHF. In DNA, the CDR3 is TGTGCCAGCAGCGACAGGCGACTGAACAATCAGCCCCAGCATTTT.

The rearrangement uses TRBV29-1 and TRBJ2-4; 12 bases line up with TRBD2. Trimming removed 7 bases from V and 0 bases from J; junction bases left unmatched: 10. The length of the CDR3 is 17 residues. Germline CDR1 and CDR2: SQVTM and ANQGSEA. The CDR3 nucleotides read TGCAGCGCCGCCGTGGGACTAGCGGGTCTAGCCAAAAACATTCAGTACTTC. Amino acid sequence: CSAAVGLAGLAKNIQYF.

This clone was observed a handful of times. This chain links TRBV7-8 with TRBJ1-3; D unclear. This CDR3 has 15 residues. Looked up from germline, CDR1 is SGHVS and CDR2 is FQNEAQ. Trimming pared 5 bases from V and 0 bases from J, leaving 11 bases between. The CDR3 DNA is TGTGCCAGCAGCCTTAGGACGGCCTCTGGAAACACCATATATTTT. Amino acid sequence: CASSLRTASGNTIYF.

The chain joins TRBV4-2 to TRBJ2-7; D might be TRBD1 or TRBD2, each matching 5 bases. Trimming took 1 base from V and 6 from J, leaving 10 bases between them. The CDR3 has 13 residues. Per germline, CDR1 LGHNA and CDR2 YNFKEQ. CDR3 nucleotide sequence: TGTGCCAGCAGCCAAGCTACGGGGCTCGAGCAGTACTTC. The encoded protein is CASSQATGLEQYF.

This clone came up a few times. The V and J genes are TRBV2 and TRBJ2-3; 9 bases align to TRBD2. V gave up 3 bases and J gave up 4 bases; unmatched junction bases: 8. Germline CDR1 is SNHLY and CDR2 is FYNNEI. The CDR3 consists of 16 residues. The CDR3 coding sequence is TGTGCCAGCAGTGACGAGGCGGGAGGGCCATCAGATACGCAGTATTTT. Residues: CASSDEAGGPSDTQYF.

The V gene is TRBV29-1, the J gene TRBJ2-6; TRBD2 aligns across 7 bases. Germline values: CDR1 SQVTM, CDR2 ANQGSEA. V lost 4 bases to trimming and J lost 1 base; unmatched junction nucleotides: 4. The CDR3 runs to 15 residues. The DNA of the CDR3 is TGCAGCGTTGCCGGGGGACTATCTGGGGCCAACGTCCTGACTTTC. Its translation: CSVAGGLSGANVLTF.

This clone was found a few times. The chain uses TRBV5-8 and TRBJ1-4, with 7 bases matching TRBD1. The CDR3 is 15 amino acids. After removal of 4 bases from V and 8 bases from J, the junction contained 11 bases not matched to a gene. CDR1 is SGHTS, CDR2 YDEGEE, per germline. The CDR3 DNA reads as TGTGCCAGCAGCCTTCCGGGACAGTCGAACGAAAAACTGTTTTTT. The encoded protein is CASSLPGQSNEKLFF.

The chain combines TRBV10-3 with TRBJ1-1; 7 nucleotides align to TRBD1. V lost 6 bases to trimming and J lost 5 bases; unmatched junction nucleotides: 6. The CDR3 consists of 13 residues. Per the germline V gene, CDR1 is ENHRY and CDR2 is SYGVKD. CDR3 in amino acids: CAISLDRVTEAFF. CDR3 bases: TGTGCCATCAGCCTAGACAGGGTAACTGAAGCTTTCTTT.

The chain carries TRBV30 and TRBJ2-1, with 11 bases identical to TRBD2. This CDR3 is 15 amino acids long. V lost 2 bases to trimming and J lost 4 bases; unmatched junction nucleotides: 4. CDR1 and CDR2 (germline): GTSNPN, SVGIG (reference sequence). The CDR3 loop reads CAWSLGLAVYNEQFF. DNA for the CDR3: TGTGCCTGGAGTTTGGGACTAGCGGTATACAATGAGCAGTTCTTC.

V and J are TRBV30 and TRBJ2-7, with D unclear. Germline V gene data show CDR1 as GTSNPN and CDR2 as SVGIG (reference sequence). With 2 bases removed from V and 7 bases from J, the gap between germline ends came to 15 bases. This CDR3 has 13 amino acids. The chain's CDR3 is CAWSITGVGEQYF. As DNA, the CDR3 is TGTGCCTGGAGTATTACGGGTGTAGGGGAGCAGTACTTC.

This clone turned up a few times. V gene TRBV29-1 combines with J gene TRBJ1-2; no definite D call. The CDR3 spans 15 residues. V was cut by 3 bases and J by 7 bases, with 21 bases left in between. Germline CDR1 and CDR2: SQVTM and ANQGSEA. The CDR3 DNA sequence: TGCAGCGTTGATTTGGGCCAGACCCTTTTCGGTGGCTACACCTTC. It translates to CSVDLGQTLFGGYTF. Looking up the rest from reference TRBV29-1 and TRBJ1-2 gives the full variable domain: SAVISQKPSRDICQRGTSLTIQCQVDSQVTMMFWYRQQPGQSLTLIATANQGSEATYESGFVIDKFPISRPNLTFSTLTVSNMSPEDSSIYLCSVDLGQTLFGGYTFGSGTRLTVV.

The genes are TRBV18 and TRBJ2-3, with 7 nucleotides matching TRBD1. From germline, CDR1 is KGHSH and CDR2 LQKENI. The trim removed 3 bases at V and 2 bases at J, leaving 8 bases unmatched. The CDR3 length is 16 residues. The CDR3 DNA is TGTGCCAGCTCACCTTCGGACAGGCGATCCACAGATACGCAGTATTTT. It encodes CASSPSDRRSTDTQYF.

The J gene is TRBJ2-1, the V gene TRBV19, with a possible D match to TRBD2 (6 bases). Trimming pared 3 bases from V and 9 bases from J, leaving 15 bases between. Germline-derived CDR1 and CDR2 are LNHDA and SQIVND (reference sequence). This CDR3 spans 14 amino acids. The CDR3 coding sequence is TGTGCCAGTAGTATCCCGACTAGGGCGCGTGAGCAGTTCTTC. This codes for CASSIPTRAREQFF.

This chain joins TRBV4-2 and TRBJ2-5, with 7 nucleotides matching TRBD1. TRBJ2-7 explains the end of the DNA better; the J call may be wrong. The CDR3 spans 15 residues. Germline V gene data show CDR1 as LGHNA and CDR2 as YNFKEQ. This CDR3 reads CASSQDGRGNYEQYF. For the CDR3, the DNA is TGTGCCAGCAGCCAAGATGGCAGGGGGAATTACGAGCAGTACTTC.